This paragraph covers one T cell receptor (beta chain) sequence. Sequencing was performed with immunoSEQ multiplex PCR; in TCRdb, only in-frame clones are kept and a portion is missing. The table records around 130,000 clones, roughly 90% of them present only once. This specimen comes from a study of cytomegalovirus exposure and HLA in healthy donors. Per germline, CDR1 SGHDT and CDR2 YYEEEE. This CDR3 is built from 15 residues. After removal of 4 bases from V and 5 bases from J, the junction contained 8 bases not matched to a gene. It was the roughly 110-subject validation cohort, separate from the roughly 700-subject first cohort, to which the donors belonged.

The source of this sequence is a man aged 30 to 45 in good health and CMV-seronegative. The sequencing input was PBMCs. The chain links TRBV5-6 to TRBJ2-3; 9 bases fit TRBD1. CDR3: CASSTDRGARDTQYF. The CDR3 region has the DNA TGTGCCAGCAGCACCGACAGGGGGGCCAGAGATACGCAGTATTTT.